The rows below give T cell receptor beta chains drawn from one sample of a study of Tregs in tolerant kidney transplant recipients. Sequenced by immunoSEQ multiplex PCR; TCRdb stores in-frame clones only, minus some. The sample contains some 66,000 clones, 92% of which appear only once. This specimen consisted of CD8+ T cells from blood, obtained before the transplant. These receptors were taken from a human donor who received a combined kidney and bone marrow transplant. CDR3s include the opening cysteine and the closing phenylalanine or tryptophan. The D gene is left open where the match is weak.

cdr3_aa | cdr3_length | d_call | j_call | v_call
CASSLSWGGMGFNEQFF | 17 | TRBD2 | TRBJ2-1 | TRBV27
CASSQEEGLYNSPLHF | 16 | - | TRBJ1-6 | TRBV4-1
CASSPRTGVGNEQFF | 15 | TRBD1 | TRBJ2-1 | TRBV7-2
CASSQYPAGGADTQYF | 16 | TRBD2 | TRBJ2-3 | TRBV7-8
CAWSGWPVNEQFF | 13 | - | TRBJ2-1 | TRBV30
CASSFGLAGVGDTQYF | 16 | TRBD2 | TRBJ2-3 | TRBV28
CASSLSSYEQYF | 12 | - | TRBJ2-7 | TRBV5-6
CASSVETSTDTQYF | 14 | - | TRBJ2-3 | TRBV9
CASRQGIDEQYF | 12 | - | TRBJ2-7 | TRBV19
CASSSDRSDSPLHF | 14 | TRBD1 | TRBJ1-6 | TRBV7-9
CASSFEQGHEQYF | 13 | - | TRBJ2-7 | TRBV13
CASSPGRGSDGYTF | 14 | - | TRBJ1-2 | TRBV4-1
CASSHAMSGAETQYF | 15 | - | TRBJ2-3 | TRBV4-3
CASSVGLPVISSTDTQYF | 18 | - | TRBJ2-3 | TRBV9
CASSLGEARVTLSGNTIYF | 19 | - | TRBJ1-3 | TRBV7-7